The text below deals with one TCR beta chain. The source of the sample is a study of preoperative IRX-2 immunotherapy in early breast cancer. Clones were read by immunoSEQ multiplex PCR, and TCRdb kept only the in-frame ones, dropping some. The table has around 40,000 clones, 77% seen once. Treatment here: preoperative locoregional IRX-2 cytokine immunotherapy. Samples came from a phase Ib trial of preoperative locoregional IRX-2 cytokine immunotherapy. Looked up from germline, CDR1 is MNHGY and CDR2 is SAAAGT. This CDR3 has 17 residues. After removal of 4 bases from V and 0 bases from J, the junction contained 10 bases not matched to a gene.

The rearrangement joins TRBV6-8 to TRBJ2-3; 7 bases agree with TRBD2. The receptor was isolated from a human donor with breast cancer. The material was tumor tissue, obtained after IRX-2 immunotherapy. The DNA for the CDR3 is TGTGCCAGCAGTTGGGGAGGGGCTAGCTCTAGCACAGATACGCAGTATTTT. This translates into CASSWGGASSSTDTQYF.